This TCR beta chain was sequenced during a study of CD8+ T cells in alopecia areata (dated by TCRdb to the late 2010s). About the full investigation: The treated patients, all with moderate-to-severe alopecia areata, were enrolled in an open-label pilot trial of oral tofacitinib given at 5 to 10 mg twice daily. Patients stayed on tofacitinib for 6 to 18 months and then had 6 months of follow-up off drug so that delayed response and recurrence could be assessed. In treated patients, disease severity was measured using the SALT score, which gives the percentage of scalp surface area affected. To study T cell clonal expansion in alopecia areata, the researchers applied high-throughput TCRbeta sequencing to both the C3H/HeJ mouse model and human patients. On the human side, TCRbeta sequencing was run on scalp tissue and on sorted CD4+ and CD8+ peripheral blood T cells from healthy controls and from alopecia areata patients with either patchy or totalis/universalis disease. Biopsies were taken from tofacitinib-treated patients at baseline and again at 4 and 24 weeks into treatment, and several of those patients also had a later scalp biopsy. Clonality in the scalp was compared among normal scalp (n=4), patchy alopecia areata scalp (n=8), and alopecia totalis/universalis scalp (n=8). RNA was obtained with the PAXgene miRNA kit for fixed scalp, the miRNeasy kit for PBMCs, and the RNeasy kit for mouse skin. immunoSEQ multiplex PCR using 35 Vbeta forward primers and 13 Jbeta reverse primers was used to amplify TCRbeta CDR3 regions. Broad study findings and their caveats: Compared with mice, TCR sequences shared between patients were less clear, possibly partly because of HLA diversity across the patient population. Compared with normal scalp, lesional scalp had higher clonality and more expanded CD8+ clones, particularly in alopecia totalis/universalis, a pattern that suggests antigenic drive. Because the treated cohort was small and had just a single nonresponder, larger studies are needed to establish links between baseline CD8+ expansion and response. Many expanded lesional clones persisted in scalp and blood during tofacitinib treatment, which may partly explain relapse after stopping treatment. Unlike mouse skin, which is dominated by gammadelta T cells, normal human skin has resident alphabeta T cells that are also sequenced, and this complicates analysis of the scalp TCR repertoire. Tofacitinib significantly decreased scalp clonality and the number of expanded CD8+ clones among the top 100 scalp clones.

Explained via the paper, the time point label denotes: around 22 weeks on oral tofacitinib. In the paper's terms, the treatment or condition label means: oral pan-JAK inhibitor, 5-10 mg twice daily. Lesional scalp punch biopsies and peripheral blood were collected from alopecia areata patients. After PBMCs were isolated by density centrifugation and stained for CD3, CD4 and CD8, a FACSAria was used to sort CD4+ and CD8+ T cells. The method behind the library was the immunoSEQ multiplex PCR assay. RNA was extracted from all samples and reverse transcribed into cDNA, which served as template for TCR sequencing. SuperScript III was used for first-strand cDNA synthesis, primed with a 2:1 mix of oligo-dT and random hexamers. A synthetic immune receptor repertoire was used to gauge amplification bias, and whatever bias remained was removed computationally. The study's processing was this. Raw reads were preprocessed for error removal, and CDR3 was defined according to IMGT conventions as running from the conserved cysteine to phenylalanine. To get clonality, Shannon entropy was normalized by log2 of the number of productive unique TCRs and the result was subtracted from 1. Whether scalp clones were CD4 or CD8 was inferred by matching scalp TCRbeta sequences against CD4 and CD8 repertoires sorted from blood. TCRdb provides this immuneACCESS table in a form limited to in-frame rearrangements. Some clones are lacking; in checked studies, under half of them reflect an unresolved V gene, and why the rest are absent is not known. V, J and clone size are taken as reported in that table, and D and trimming were inferred from the DNA itself. Present in this sample are under 350,000 clones, more than 45% of which were seen just once. Approximately 1.7% of the sample is in the top ten clones.

Germline trimming amounts to 5 bases on V and 5 bases on J, with 14 as the count of junction bases outside the gene matches. The germline V gene (reference sequence) supplies CDR1 PRHDT and CDR2 FYEKMQ. The CDR3 holds 16 amino acids from the cysteine to the phenylalanine. The entry retains the CDR3 DNA only, 48 bases that are in frame from base 1. As for this clone: Its antigen is not yet known. No base qualities exist here, and no much larger clone lies one base off it.

The sample here was CD4+ T cells sorted from blood, taken at week 24, from a patient treated with tofacitinib. The TCR originated in a human donor with alopecia areata. The chain uses TRBV13 and TRBJ1-2; TRBD1 aligns with 7 central bases. The base sequence is TGTGCCAGCAGCCTGCGGACAGGCTCCGTGGGGTATGGCTACACCTTC. It translates as CASSLRTGSVGYGYTF.